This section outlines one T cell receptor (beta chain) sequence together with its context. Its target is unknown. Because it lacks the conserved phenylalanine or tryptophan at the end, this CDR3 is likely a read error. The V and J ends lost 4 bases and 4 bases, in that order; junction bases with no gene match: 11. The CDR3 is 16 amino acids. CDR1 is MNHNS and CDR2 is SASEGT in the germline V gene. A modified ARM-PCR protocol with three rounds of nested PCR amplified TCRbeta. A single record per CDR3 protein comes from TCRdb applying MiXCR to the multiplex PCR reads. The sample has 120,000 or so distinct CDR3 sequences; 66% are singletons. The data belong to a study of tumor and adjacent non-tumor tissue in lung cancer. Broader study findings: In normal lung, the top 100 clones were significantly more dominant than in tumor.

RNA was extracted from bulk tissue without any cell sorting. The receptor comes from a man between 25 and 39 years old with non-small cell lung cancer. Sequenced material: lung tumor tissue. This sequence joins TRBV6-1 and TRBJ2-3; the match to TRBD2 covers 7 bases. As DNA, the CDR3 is TGTGCCAGCAGTGGAGGAGGCGGGAGCGGAGCAGATACGCAGTATTTG. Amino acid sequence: CASSGGGGSGADTQYL.